This T cell receptor (beta chain) was identified during a study of glioma-infiltrating T cells. Study-wide points: Non-neoplastic patients had below-expected tissue-blood divergence, while all gliomas exceeded expectation. CDR3 overlap between tissue and blood was very small.

The iRepertoire nested amplicon-rescue multiplex PCR amplified TCR alpha and beta CDR3s from RNA. Input was roughly 100-450 ng of tissue mRNA or PBMC total RNA. TCRdb passed the multiplex PCR reads through MiXCR, listing each CDR3 protein once. The sample lists about 190,000 distinct CDR3 sequences; 30% to 40% were seen once. Trimming cost V 6 bases and J 0 bases, with 12 bases left between them. The CDR3 covers 15 residues. CDR1 SGHTA and CDR2 FQGNSA come from the germline V gene. As for this clonotype: Its matching antigen is unknown.

Sequenced material: glioma tissue, nonneoplastic brain tissue, or PBMCs (not recorded which). The chain is built from TRBV7-2 and TRBJ2-1; D unclear. This receptor was obtained from a human donor with low-grade glioma or glioblastoma, undergoing nonglioma brain surgery, or in good health (not recorded which). CDR3 nucleotides: TGTGCCAGCAGGTTCACTCCAAGCTCCTACAATGAGCAGTTCTTC. Amino acids: CASRFTPSSYNEQFF. Supplemented by reference TRBV7-2 and TRBJ2-1, the full variable domain reads GAGVSQSPSNKVTEKGKDVELRCDPISGHTALYWYRQSLGQGLEFLIYFQGNSAPDKSGLPSDRFSAERTGGSVSTLTIQRTQQEDSAVYLCASRFTPSSYNEQFFGPGTRLTVL.